This T cell receptor (beta chain) was sequenced for a study of CD8 T cells in Susac syndrome. Trimming left V 4 bases short and J 2 bases short, with 5 bases between. The CDR3 contains 12 residues. CDR1 is DFQATT and CDR2 is SNEGSKA in the germline V gene (reference sequence). Reverse transcription of roughly 0.5 to 1 ug RNA was carried out with random hexamers. TCR beta CDR3 was amplified by immunoSEQ multiplex PCR. This amplification extended across 54 Vbeta and 13 Jbeta segments. One entry per CDR3 protein results from TCRdb running MiXCR on the immunoSEQ multiplex PCR reads. The repertoire holds around 130,000 distinct CDR3 sequences, with about 95% as singletons. Sequencing of TCR beta was performed on blood CD8+ and CD4+ T cells. Included as multiple sclerosis controls were treatment-naive patients who had stable or active relapsing-remitting disease.

Sequenced: CD4+ T cells from PBMCs. The clonotype was recovered from a human donor with multiple sclerosis. The rearrangement uses TRBV20-1 and TRBJ2-2; the D is unclear. As DNA, the CDR3 is TGCAGTGCTAAAGGAAACACCGGGGAGCTGTTTTTT. Residues: CSAKGNTGELFF.